This record concerns one T cell receptor beta chain sequence. Germline V lookup: CDR1 SGHTA, CDR2 FQGNSA. Trimming took off 5 bases at V and 0 bases at J, with 12 bases between the two ends. CDR3 length: 15 residues. These data are taken from a study of blood T cell repertoires in COVID-19. Clones were sequenced by immunoSEQ multiplex PCR, and TCRdb holds only the in-frame ones, with some missing. The sample lists some 49,000 clones, about 88% seen once, with over 15% in the top ten. The sample comprised peripheral blood. The sequence was collected from a man in his sixties or seventies with active COVID-19. The chain links TRBV7-2 to TRBJ2-3; D remains ambiguous. CDR3 in DNA: TGTGCCAGCAGCCGTAGCTCCGGCAGCACAGATACGCAGTATTTT. Its protein product is CASSRSSGSTDTQYF.